This T cell receptor beta chain was captured by sequencing in a study of graft-versus-host responses after intestinal transplantation. Across the whole study: Multivisceral, liver-intestinal, or isolated intestinal transplants were received by the recipients. Each patient got anti-thymocyte globulin induction, then tacrolimus and steroids for around three years.

Findings and caveats of the study: Subjects displaying graft-donor T cell macrochimerism possessed elevated graft-versus-host to host-versus-graft clonal ratios inside allografts. Some GvH clones were seen earlier in gut or blood, suggesting intestinal origin.

TCRdb's copy holds only in-frame clones and misses some; the assay was immunoSEQ multiplex PCR. The sample has roughly 73,000 clones; around nine tenths are singletons. Note on this clone: Its antigen is unidentified.

The ends were cut back, 4 bases at V and 9 bases at J, with 11 bases in the middle. The length of the CDR3 is 13 residues. Germline-derived CDR1 and CDR2 are SGHRS and YFSETQ. The TCR comes from a human donor who was the organ donor for an intestinal transplant. Source: unstimulated CD8+ T cells sorted from spleen or lymph node cells, taken before transplant. V and J are TRBV5-1 and TRBJ1-6, with a possible D match to TRBD1 (5 bases). CDR3 nucleotides: TGCGCCAGCAGCCTGGACGGGGGTTCACCCCTCCACTTT. Its translation is CASSLDGGSPLHF.